This passage covers 9 T cell receptor beta chains from one sample sequenced in a study of blood T cell repertoires in COVID-19. Here immunoSEQ multiplex PCR was the method, and the copy in TCRdb shows in-frame clones only, minus some. Seen here are about 280,000 clones, 80% to 85% observed once, and the top ten hold more than 4%. Sequenced material: PBMCs or T cells enriched from blood (not recorded which). Receptors were obtained from a middle-aged man who had been exposed to COVID-19.

The genes are TRBV5-1 and TRBJ2-1, with TRBD1 as a possible D gene (6 bases). Trimming took 4 bases from V and 5 from J, leaving 13 bases between them. The CDR3 is 14 amino acids. Germline CDR1 reads SGHRS; CDR2 reads YFSETQ. The CDR3 reads CASSPGTPNNEQFF. The CDR3, as DNA: TGCGCCAGCAGCCCTGGGACACCTAACAATGAGCAGTTCTTC.

V and J are TRBV6-5 and TRBJ1-1, with a possible D match to TRBD1 (6 bases). V was pared by 9 bases and J by 1 base, with 15 bases between. The CDR3 is 14 amino acids. Germline V gives CDR1 MNHEY, CDR2 SVGAGI. CDR3 coding DNA: TGTGCCAGTAAACCGGGACACTCGAACACTGAAGCTTTCTTT. Amino acids: CASKPGHSNTEAFF.

Only a few counts were recorded for this clone. This chain connects TRBV5-3 to TRBJ2-7; TRBD1 matches 7 bases. TRBV5-3 is flagged as an ORF with uncertain function. This CDR3 comprises 15 residues. Germline trimming cut 4 bases from V and 3 bases from J; bases unmatched to any gene: 10. This CDR3 is CARSIRTGCLYEQYF. Here the CDR3 DNA reads TGTGCCAGAAGCATACGGACAGGCTGTCTCTACGAGCAGTACTTC.

This clone was seen just once. V is TRBV12-5 and J is TRBJ2-5; TRBD1 aligns across 8 bases. CDR3 length equals 13 residues. CDR1 and CDR2 (germline): LGHNT, FRNRAP. For the CDR3, the DNA is TGTGCCTCGGCCGGCGGACAGGGAACGACCCAGTACTTC. This translates into CASAGGQGTTQYF.

This chain uses TRBV6-2 or TRBV6-3 with TRBJ2-7, with 7 bases matching TRBD1. J gave up 5 bases and V 0 bases, and 16 bases lay outside the gene matches. The germline CDR1 and CDR2 sequences are MNHEY and SVGEGT. The CDR3 totals 18 residues. The CDR3 sequence is CASSYSLSLLQGFDEQYF. Written as DNA, the CDR3 is TGTGCCAGCAGTTACTCGTTGTCGTTACTACAGGGGTTCGACGAGCAGTACTTC.

Here the CDR3 reads CASSLGTGGTQYF. The CDR3 coding sequence is TGTGCCAGCAGCCTTGGAACAGGGGGTACGCAGTATTTT. The chain recombines TRBV7-3 with TRBJ2-3; TRBD1 aligns across 8 bases. There are 13 residues in the CDR3. CDR1 SGHTA and CDR2 FQGTGA come from the germline V gene. V lost 5 bases to trimming and J lost 8 bases; unmatched junction nucleotides: 6.

The chain joins TRBV12-3 or TRBV12-4 to TRBJ2-3; tentatively, D is TRBD1 (6 bases). The CDR3 is 13 residues long. Trimming stripped 6 bases from V and 3 bases from J, with 10 bases between. The CDR3 region is CASRSQGTDTQYF. The DNA of the CDR3 is TGTGCCAGCAGATCACAGGGTACAGATACGCAGTATTTT.

This chain uses TRBV7-2 with TRBJ1-3; D remains unclear. Trimming left V 1 base short and J 2 bases short, with 9 bases between. The germline gives CDR1 SGHTA, CDR2 FQGNSA. CDR3 size: 15 residues. CDR3 amino acids: CASSLGGVPGNTIYF. The CDR3 DNA follows: TGTGCCAGCAGCTTAGGGGGAGTCCCTGGAAACACCATATATTTT. Based on the CDR3 plus reference TRBV7-2 and TRBJ1-3, the full variable domain is GAGVSQSPSNKVTEKGKDVELRCDPISGHTALYWYRQSLGQGLEFLIYFQGNSAPDKSGLPSDRFSAERTGGSVSTLTIQRTQQEDSAVYLCASSLGGVPGNTIYFGEGSWLTVV.

The CDR3 DNA reads as TGTGCCAGCAGCCATCGGAGCGGGGGAAGCACCGGGGAGCTGTTTTTT. Encoded protein: CASSHRSGGSTGELFF. The J gene is TRBJ2-2, the V gene TRBV13; TRBD2 matches 8 bases. This CDR3 region has 16 residues. The J segment lost 4 bases and the V segment lost 5 bases, leaving 9 bases of the junction unmatched. Germline lookup yields CDR1 PRHDT and CDR2 FYEKMQ (reference sequence).